These 27 T cell receptor beta chains share one sample of origin, sequenced in a study of identical twins' blood T cells. TCRdb processed the 5' RACE reads anew with MiXCR; each CDR3 protein has one entry. The table lists 300,000 to 400,000 distinct CDR3 sequences, around 30% of them singletons. Sample: PBMCs. The source of these receptors is a woman aged 18 to 50 in good health.

This clonotype was detected a few times. The genes are TRBV6-2 or TRBV6-3 and TRBJ2-7, with 7 bases that match TRBD1. Germline CDR1 is MNHEY and CDR2 is SVGEGT. V trimming: 4 bases; J trimming: 2 bases; junction bases outside the gene matches: 2. CDR3 length: 13 amino acids. The CDR3 loop reads CASSWQGAYEQYF. CDR3 sequence (DNA): TGTGCCAGCAGTTGGCAGGGGGCCTACGAGCAGTACTTC.

The V gene is TRBV7-9, the J gene TRBJ1-2, with no clear D. The V and J ends lost 1 base and 8 bases respectively, with 11 bases between them. The CDR3 has 13 residues. From germline, CDR1 is SEHNR and CDR2 FQNEAQ (reference sequence). CDR3 residues: CASSLGKISGYTF. The CDR3, as DNA: TGTGCCAGCAGCTTAGGGAAAATATCGGGCTACACCTTC.

About this clonotype itself: One end of the junction does not line up with germline, which may come from a read error. The V gene is TRBV7-6, the J gene TRBJ2-7; 7 nucleotides match TRBD1. The CDR3 loop spans 18 amino acids. Germline V gene lookup returns CDR1 SGHVS and CDR2 FNYEAQ. CDR3 in DNA: TGTGCCAGCAGCTTAGGTGGGACAGCCTATTTTACCTCCAACGATCAGTACTTC. It codes for CASSLGGTAYFTSNDQYF.

This clonotype showed up just a few times. V usage is TRBV7-2 and J usage is TRBJ1-5; D may be TRBD1 (5 bases). Per germline, CDR1 SGHTA and CDR2 FQGNSA. There are 14 residues in the CDR3. V dropped 2 bases and J dropped 4 bases, with 9 bases sitting between them. CDR3 nucleotides: TGTGCCAGCAGCTTATCTTCAGGGAATCAGCCCCAGCATTTT. Protein sequence: CASSLSSGNQPQHF.

The gene calls are TRBV12-3 or TRBV12-4 and TRBJ1-5; TRBD1 is a possible D gene (6 bases). The CDR3 runs to 17 residues. The CDR3 protein is CVNSLKIFGQSSQPQHF. CDR3 nucleotide sequence: TGTGTCAACAGTTTAAAGATATTCGGACAGTCGAGTCAGCCCCAGCATTTT.

This clonotype turned up a few times. In DNA, the CDR3 is TGCAGCGTTGACCCCGCGACGAACACTGAAGCTTTCTTT. This encodes CSVDPATNTEAFF. The rearrangement links TRBV29-1 to TRBJ1-1; D call uncertain. Trimming took off 3 bases at V and 1 base at J, with 9 bases between the two ends. The CDR3 extends over 13 amino acids. Germline assignment: CDR1 SQVTM and CDR2 ANQGSEA.

The chain couples TRBV11-2 to TRBJ2-1, with D hard to call. CDR3 length: 15 amino acids. The germline gives CDR1 SGHAT, CDR2 FQNNGV. V lost 0 bases and J lost 3, with 9 bases in between. The CDR3 region has the DNA TGTGCCAGCAGCTTAGATGGGTGGAACTACAATGAGCAGTTCTTC. It yields the protein CASSLDGWNYNEQFF.

This rearrangement joins TRBV20-1 to TRBJ2-3; 10 nucleotides match TRBD2. V was pared by 0 bases and J by 3 bases, with 12 bases of the junction left unmatched. This CDR3 region has 18 residues. Per the germline V gene, CDR1 is DFQATT and CDR2 is SNEGSKA (reference sequence). The CDR3 here is CSARDLNSGGIRTDTQYF. The CDR3 DNA follows: TGCAGTGCTAGAGATCTGAATAGCGGGGGGATTAGGACAGATACGCAGTATTTT.

This sequence joins TRBV7-9 and TRBJ1-5; 12 nucleotides align to TRBD1. The germline V gene encodes CDR1 SEHNR and CDR2 FQNEAQ (reference sequence). The CDR3 is 15 residues long. The trim removed 5 bases at V and 4 bases at J, leaving 3 bases unmatched. The CDR3 nucleotides read TGTGCCAGCAGCGGGACAGGGGGCAGGAATCAGCCCCAGCATTTT. Its protein is CASSGTGGRNQPQHF.

This clonotype was seen ten or more times. The V gene is TRBV6-5, the J gene TRBJ1-5; a possible D gene is TRBD1 (5 bases). V lost 2 bases to trimming and J lost 1 base, with 6 bases between them. The germline CDR1 and CDR2 sequences are MNHEY and SVGAGI. The CDR3 consists of 14 residues. In DNA form, the CDR3 reads TGTGCCAGCAGTTACCGGGACAGCAATCAGCCCCAGCATTTT. Protein sequence: CASSYRDSNQPQHF.

The chain has TRBV5-1 and TRBJ1-3; the D gene is possibly TRBD1 (5 bases). Germline CDR1 reads SGHRS; CDR2 reads YFSETQ. Trimming took off 7 bases at V and 0 bases at J, with 14 bases between the two ends. The CDR3 extends over 15 amino acids. CDR3 bases: TGCGCCAGCGCACCGGGACCCAACTCTGGAAACACCATATATTTT. It specifies CASAPGPNSGNTIYF.

The J gene is TRBJ2-1, the V gene TRBV7-2; no clear D gene. Germline CDR1 is SGHTA and CDR2 is FQGNSA. V lost 4 bases and J lost 0, with 10 bases in between. This CDR3 comprises 15 residues. The DNA of the CDR3 is TGTGCCAGCAGCTCCCTGGGCCGCTCCTACAATGAGCAGTTCTTC. It yields the protein CASSSLGRSYNEQFF.

V is TRBV6-5 and J is TRBJ1-4, with no clear D. V dropped 6 bases and J dropped 10 bases, with 12 bases sitting between them. There are 12 residues in the CDR3. In germline, CDR1 is MNHEY, CDR2 SVGAGI. CDR3 nucleotide sequence: TGTGCCAGCAGACCAACAACGGGAAAACTGTTTTTT. It codes for CASRPTTGKLFF.

The V and J genes are TRBV3-1 and TRBJ2-6, with D possibly being TRBD1 (6 bases). The CDR3 is made up of 15 amino acids. V lost 3 bases to trimming and J lost 4 bases, with 10 bases between them. CDR1 is LGHDT, CDR2 YNNKEL, per germline (reference sequence). The CDR3 nucleotides are TGTGCCAGCAGCCAGTGGACAGCCGGGGCCAACGTCCTGACTTTC. Protein sequence: CASSQWTAGANVLTF.

This clonotype was counted between two and nine times. The chain recombines TRBV24-1 with TRBJ2-3; possible D gene TRBD1, 5 bases. Germline V CDR1 and CDR2: KGHDR, SFDVKD. Trimming cost V 4 bases and J 2 bases, with 12 bases left between them. The CDR3 runs 15 residues. CDR3 DNA sequence: TGTGCCACCAGTGACACGGACACCTCCACAGATACGCAGTATTTT. This gives the protein CATSDTDTSTDTQYF.

The CDR3 DNA reads TGTGCCAGCAGTCCCCGACAGCGAACGGCCATATATTTT. Translated: CASSPRQRTAIYF. The chain uses TRBV28 and TRBJ1-3; D might be TRBD1 (5 bases). This CDR3 contains 13 residues. The germline V gene encodes CDR1 MDHEN and CDR2 SYDVKM. V lost 5 bases and J 11 bases, leaving 16 bases between the germline ends.

The J gene is TRBJ1-1, the V gene TRBV7-8; TRBD1 aligns across 8 bases. CDR3 length: 16 residues. V gave up 4 bases and J gave up 1 base; unmatched junction bases: 8. Germline CDR1 reads SGHVS; CDR2 reads FQNEAQ. CDR3 nucleotide sequence: TGTGCCAGCAGCTCGCGGACAGGGTGGGGGAACACTGAAGCTTTCTTT. Its translation: CASSSRTGWGNTEAFF.

This clonotype appeared many times. V and J are TRBV9 and TRBJ1-1; D might be TRBD1 (6 bases). Germline CDR1 and CDR2: SGDLS and YYNGEE. The CDR3 consists of 14 residues. Trimming cost V 0 bases and J 1 base, with 7 bases left between them. The CDR3 nucleotides are TGTGCCAGCAGCGTAGCGGGGGCGAACACTGAAGCTTTCTTT. It is translated as CASSVAGANTEAFF.

This chain joins TRBV20-1 and TRBJ2-2; 8 nucleotides agree with TRBD1. The trim removed 3 bases at V and 5 bases at J, leaving 2 bases unmatched. Germline CDR1 and CDR2: DFQATT and SNEGSKA (reference sequence). There are 13 residues in the CDR3. For the CDR3, the DNA is TGCAGTGCTAGTGACAGGGGAACCGGGGAGCTGTTTTTT. Residues: CSASDRGTGELFF.

The chain couples TRBV18 to TRBJ1-4; perhaps TRBD1 as D (5 bases). V lost 1 base to trimming and J lost 5 bases, with 23 bases between them. The CDR3 runs 19 residues. Germline V gives CDR1 KGHSH, CDR2 LQKENI. CDR3 region: CASSPQAPGQGRANEKLFF. The CDR3 DNA sequence: TGTGCCAGCTCACCACAAGCACCGGGCCAGGGCAGAGCAAATGAAAAACTGTTTTTT.

The J gene is TRBJ1-1, the V gene TRBV5-1; TRBD1 matches at 12 bases. Per germline, CDR1 SGHRS and CDR2 YFSETQ. The trim removed 4 bases at V and 4 bases at J, leaving 8 bases unmatched. The CDR3 runs 16 residues. CDR3 sequence: CASSLWDRGRGTEAFF. In DNA form, the CDR3 reads TGCGCCAGCAGCCTCTGGGACAGGGGGCGCGGCACTGAAGCTTTCTTT.

V and J are TRBV5-6 and TRBJ1-5, with a weak D call TRBD1 (5 bases). CDR3 size: 12 residues. V lost 0 bases and J 12 bases, leaving 10 bases between the germline ends. Germline lookup yields CDR1 SGHDT and CDR2 YYEEEE. CDR3 region: CASSLGRGGQHF. The CDR3 DNA reads TGTGCCAGCAGCTTGGGTAGGGGAGGCCAGCATTTT.

There are many counts of this clonotype. The chain employs TRBV12-5 and TRBJ1-3; D gene unclear. Trimming removed 6 bases at V and 1 base at J, with 7 bases between. CDR1 LGHNT and CDR2 FRNRAP come from the germline V gene. The CDR3 has 13 amino acids. The CDR3 bases are TGTGCTAGTGGCGGTTCGTCTGGAAACACCATATATTTT. Translating gives CASGGSSGNTIYF. Variable domain in full (rest from reference TRBV12-5 and TRBJ1-3): DARVTQTPRHKVTEMGQEVTMRCQPILGHNTVFWYRQTMMQGLELLAYFRNRAPLDDSGMPKDRFSAEMPDATLATLKIQPSEPRDSAVYFCASGGSSGNTIYFGEGSWLTVV.

V gene TRBV20-1 combines with J gene TRBJ2-7; maybe TRBD2 (5 bases). The CDR3 is 12 amino acids. The V end lost 2 bases, the J end lost 6 bases, and 11 bases lay between the germline ends. From germline, CDR1 is DFQATT and CDR2 SNEGSKA (reference sequence). The CDR3 DNA reads as TGCAGTGCTAGACGTCAGGAGGTCGAGCAGTACTTC. Translation gives CSARRQEVEQYF.

This clonotype was counted a few times. The chain combines TRBV5-8 with TRBJ1-2, with 9 bases fitting TRBD1. The germline gives CDR1 SGHTS, CDR2 YDEGEE. Unmatched junction bases numbered 5, after V lost 4 bases and J lost 1 base. The CDR3 has 15 residues. As DNA, the CDR3 is TGTGCCAGCAGCCGAGGACAGGGGCATAACTATGGCTACACCTTC. This sequence encodes CASSRGQGHNYGYTF. The full variable domain, in which reference TRBV5-8 and TRBJ1-2 provide the parts outside the CDR3, is EAGVTQSPTHLIKTRGQQATLRCSPISGHTSVYWYQQALGLGLQFLLWYDEGEERNRGNFPPRFSGRQFPNYSSELNVNALELEDSALYLCASSRGQGHNYGYTFGSGTRLTVV.

This clonotype was seen more than once but under ten times. The V and J genes are TRBV5-1 and TRBJ1-1, with D uncertain. CDR1 and CDR2 (germline): SGHRS, YFSETQ. Between the trimmed V and J ends, which lost 0 bases and 1 base, there was a span of 7 bases. The length of the CDR3 is 14 residues. CDR3 region: CASSLGWQNTEAFF. The CDR3 DNA is TGCGCCAGCAGCTTGGGTTGGCAGAACACTGAAGCTTTCTTT. Using reference TRBV5-1 and TRBJ1-1 for the parts outside the CDR3, the full variable domain is KAGVTQTPRYLIKTRGQQVTLSCSPISGHRSVSWYQQTPGQGLQFLFEYFSETQRNKGNFPGRFSGRQFSNSRSEMNVSTLELGDSALYLCASSLGWQNTEAFFGQGTRLTVV.

The chain links TRBV12-3 or TRBV12-4 to TRBJ2-1, with D perhaps matching TRBD2 (6 bases). V was clipped by 5 bases and J by 3 bases, with 11 bases between them. This CDR3 spans 14 amino acids. The CDR3: CASSKDGGYNEQFF. In nucleotides, the CDR3 is TGTGCCAGCAGTAAGGACGGGGGCTACAATGAGCAGTTCTTC.